This T cell receptor beta chain comes out of a study of blood T cell repertoires in COVID-19. The wider study: Italy, Spain and the United States were the sources of the convalescent and acute COVID-19 samples.

The repertoire was sequenced with immunoSEQ multiplex PCR; TCRdb's copy has only in-frame clones and lacks some. Among approximately 240,000 clones listed, about 83% were seen once. From germline, CDR1 is SGHRS and CDR2 YFSETQ. J lost 3 bases, V lost 3 bases, and 3 bases had no gene match. CDR3 length equals 16 residues. J is TRBJ1-4 and V is TRBV5-1; 12 positions agree with TRBD1. The TCR originated in a man aged 50 to 60 with acute or convalescent COVID-19. The sample comprised peripheral blood. The CDR3 sequence: CASSWGQGASNEKLFF. The CDR3 DNA reads TGCGCCAGCAGCTGGGGACAGGGGGCCTCTAATGAAAAACTGTTTTTT.